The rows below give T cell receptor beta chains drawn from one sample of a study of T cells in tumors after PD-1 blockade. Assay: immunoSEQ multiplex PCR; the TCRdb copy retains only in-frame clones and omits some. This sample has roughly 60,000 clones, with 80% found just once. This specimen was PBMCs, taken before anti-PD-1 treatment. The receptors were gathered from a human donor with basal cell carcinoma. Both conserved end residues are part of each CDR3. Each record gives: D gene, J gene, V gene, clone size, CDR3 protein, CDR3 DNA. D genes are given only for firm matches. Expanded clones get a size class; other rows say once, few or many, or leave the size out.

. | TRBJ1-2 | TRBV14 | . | CASSSDRAYGYTF | TGTGCCAGCAGCTCGGACAGAGCCTATGGCTACACCTTC
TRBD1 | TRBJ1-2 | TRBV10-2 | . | CASSLLEAIGGRGYTF | TGCGCCAGCAGCCTTCTGGAAGCCATAGGGGGCAGGGGCTACACCTTC
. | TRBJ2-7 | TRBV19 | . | CASSSNRASYEQYF | TGTGCCAGTAGTTCCAACAGGGCCAGTTACGAGCAGTACTTC
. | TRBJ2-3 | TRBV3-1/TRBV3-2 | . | CASSQPSTDTQYF | TGTGCCAGCAGCCAACCTAGCACAGATACGCAGTATTTT
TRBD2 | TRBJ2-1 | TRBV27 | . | CASSLLTSGGYNEQFF | TGTGCCAGCAGTTTGTTGACTAGCGGAGGCTACAATGAGCAGTTCTTC
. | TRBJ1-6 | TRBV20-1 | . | CSARGQYGDSPLHF | TGCAGTGCTCGTGGACAGTATGGCGATTCACCCCTCCACTTT
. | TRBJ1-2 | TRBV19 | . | CASSKLARSGNGYTF | TGTGCCAGTAGTAAACTCGCTCGTTCGGGGAATGGCTACACCTTC
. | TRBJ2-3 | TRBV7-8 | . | CASSQTEDTQYF | TGTGCCAGCAGCCAGACAGAAGATACGCAGTATTTT
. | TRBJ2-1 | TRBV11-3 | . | CASSLDHVVRNEQFF | TGTGCCAGCAGCTTAGATCATGTAGTGCGCAATGAGCAGTTCTTC
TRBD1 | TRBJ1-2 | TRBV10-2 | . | CASISQGTYTF | TGCGCCAGCATTTCACAGGGGACCTACACCTTC
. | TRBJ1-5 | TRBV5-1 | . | CASSLNGQNQPQHF | TGCGCCAGCAGCTTGAATGGGCAGAATCAGCCCCAGCATTTT
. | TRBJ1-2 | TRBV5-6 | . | CASSLAGARGYGYTF | TGTGCCAGCAGCTTGGCAGGGGCGCGGGGCTATGGCTACACCTTC
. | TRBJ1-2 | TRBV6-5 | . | CASSVNGNYGYTF | TGTGCCAGCAGCGTGAACGGAAACTATGGCTACACCTTC
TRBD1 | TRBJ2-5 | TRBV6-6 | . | CASRPGQGAAQETQYF | TGTGCCAGCAGACCCGGACAGGGGGCTGCACAAGAGACCCAGTACTTC
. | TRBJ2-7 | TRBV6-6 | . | CASSYVDFSRYF | TGTGCCAGCAGTTACGTCGACTTCTCGCGGTACTTC
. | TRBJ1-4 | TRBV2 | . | CASNAASGGEKLFF | TGTGCCAGCAACGCAGCGTCAGGAGGAGAAAAACTGTTTTTT
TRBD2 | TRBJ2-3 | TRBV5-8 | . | CASSFGGGAWIGTDTQYF | TGTGCCAGCAGCTTTGGCGGGGGGGCCTGGATTGGCACAGATACGCAGTATTTT
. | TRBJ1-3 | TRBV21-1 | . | CASSKGGDRAGGNTIYF | TGTGCCAGCAGCAAAGGCGGGGACAGGGCGGGCGGAAACACCATATATTTT
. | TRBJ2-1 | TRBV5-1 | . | CASSSNGYNEQFF | TGCGCCAGCAGCTCTAACGGCTACAATGAGCAGTTCTTC
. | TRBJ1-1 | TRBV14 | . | CASSQEVVGTEAFF | TGTGCCAGCAGCCAAGAGGTAGTGGGCACTGAAGCTTTCTTT
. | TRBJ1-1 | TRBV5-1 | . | CASSLPVGLSTEAFF | TGCGCCAGCAGCCTACCAGTCGGACTCTCGACTGAAGCTTTCTTT
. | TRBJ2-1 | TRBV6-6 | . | CASTRSGYNEQFF | TGTGCCAGCACTCGTAGCGGCTACAATGAGCAGTTCTTC
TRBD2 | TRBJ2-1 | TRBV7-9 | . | CASSLAGLAGPFNEQFF | TGTGCCAGCAGCTTAGCGGGACTAGCGGGACCCTTCAATGAGCAGTTCTTC
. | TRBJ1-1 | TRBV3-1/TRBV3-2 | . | CASSQDSSGAPYQNTEAFF | TGTGCCAGCAGCCAAGATAGTTCGGGGGCTCCGTATCAGAACACTGAAGCTTTCTTT
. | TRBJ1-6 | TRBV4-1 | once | CASSHRSADNSPLHF | TGCGCCAGCAGCCATCGCAGCGCAGATAATTCACCCCTCCACTTT
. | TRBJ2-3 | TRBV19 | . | CASSSKVDGWGDTQYF | TGTGCCAGTAGTAGTAAGGTAGACGGGTGGGGAGATACGCAGTATTTT
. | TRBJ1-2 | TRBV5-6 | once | CASSSGPADFYGYTF | TGTGCCAGCAGCTCGGGACCGGCGGATTTCTATGGCTACACCTTC
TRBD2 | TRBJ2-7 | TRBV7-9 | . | CASSLVASGGEQYF | TGTGCCAGCAGCTTAGTTGCTAGCGGGGGCGAGCAGTACTTC
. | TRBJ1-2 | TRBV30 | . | CAWLSPGYYGYTF | TGTGCCTGGCTTAGTCCAGGGTACTATGGCTACACCTTC
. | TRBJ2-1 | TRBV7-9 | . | CASSPFGGEEQFF | TGTGCCAGCAGCCCCTTCGGGGGCGAGGAGCAGTTCTTC
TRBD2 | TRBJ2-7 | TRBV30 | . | CAWSVGLASYEQYF | TGTGCCTGGAGTGTCGGACTAGCATCCTACGAGCAGTACTTC
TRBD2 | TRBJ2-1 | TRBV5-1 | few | CASRRSSGGRDTDEQFF | TGCGCCAGCAGGAGATCTAGCGGGGGAAGGGATACGGATGAGCAGTTCTTC
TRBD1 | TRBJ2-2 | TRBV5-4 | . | CASRSTGGALTGELFF | TGTGCCAGCAGATCCACAGGGGGCGCCTTGACCGGGGAGCTGTTTTTT
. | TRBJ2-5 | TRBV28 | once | CASSLSSPGAETQYF | TGTGCCAGCAGTTTATCATCCCCGGGGGCGGAGACCCAGTACTTC
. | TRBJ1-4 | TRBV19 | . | CASSIGQLNEKLFF | TGTGCCAGTAGTATTGGGCAGCTAAATGAAAAACTGTTTTTT
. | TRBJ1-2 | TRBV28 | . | CAIRATYGYTF | TGTGCCATACGGGCGACCTATGGCTACACCTTC
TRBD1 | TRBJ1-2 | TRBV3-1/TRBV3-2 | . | CASSQQGGKGGYTF | TGTGCCAGCAGCCAACAGGGGGGAAAAGGTGGCTACACCTTC
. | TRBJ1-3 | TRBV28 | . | CASSSPGSSTGNTIYF | TGTGCCAGCAGTTCCCCTGGGAGTTCTACTGGAAACACCATATATTTT
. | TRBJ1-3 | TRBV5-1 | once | CASSLSGSGNTIYF | TGCGCCAGCAGCTTGTCAGGCTCTGGAAACACCATATATTTT
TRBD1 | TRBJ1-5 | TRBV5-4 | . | CASSTGTAQPQHF | TGTGCCAGCAGCACGGGGACAGCTCAGCCCCAGCATTTT
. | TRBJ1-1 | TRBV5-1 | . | CASSLETENTEAFF | TGCGCCAGCAGCTTGGAAACAGAGAACACTGAAGCTTTCTTT
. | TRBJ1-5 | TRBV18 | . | CASSPPGVGSNQPQHF | TGTGCCAGCTCACCACCGGGCGTAGGGAGCAATCAGCCCCAGCATTTT
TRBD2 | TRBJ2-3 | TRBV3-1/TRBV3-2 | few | CASSQVLAGGPNTQYF | TGTGCCAGCAGCCAAGTATTAGCGGGGGGGCCAAATACGCAGTATTTT
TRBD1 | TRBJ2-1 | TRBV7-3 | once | CASSLNPPSGGSYNEQFF | TGTGCCAGCAGCTTAAACCCCCCCTCAGGGGGTTCCTACAATGAGCAGTTCTTC